Included here is one TCR beta chain sequence, with context. Antigen specificity is unknown. Repertoires were sampled repeatedly during chemoradiotherapy. Only in-frame clones appear in the TCRdb table, and some are missing; sequencing was by immunoSEQ multiplex PCR. Of approximately 10,000 clones listed, around 80% were seen once; the top ten hold around 2.5%. Deletions cut 9 bases from V and 10 bases from J, with 15 bases between. Germline CDR1 reads SEHNR; CDR2 reads FQNEAQ (reference sequence). The length of the CDR3 is 11 residues. The record originates from a study of chemoradiotherapy in HPV16-positive cancers. Overall study findings and caveats: Non-HPV-specific T cells did not expand in tumors during treatment, whereas candidate HPV-specific clones and E7-related motifs did.

The origin of this receptor is a human donor with HPV-associated anogenital cancer. Specimen collection occurred from a patient who underwent chemoradiotherapy. V and J are TRBV7-9 and TRBJ1-1, with D tentatively TRBD1 (6 bases). CDR3 residues: CASVTGWGAFF. The CDR3 DNA sequence: TGTGCCAGTGTTACAGGGTGGGGAGCTTTCTTT.